The source of this TCR beta chain is a study of T-cell memory formation after mild COVID-19 (dated by TCRdb to the early 2020s). About the investigation overall: TCR sequence clusters from the two donors were found to be largely donor specific. Two young, previously healthy adult volunteers, one female and one male, were included in the cohort. In a couple of donors, T-cell clones that expanded and contracted after mild COVID-19 were tracked by sequencing TCRalpha and TCRbeta repertoires over time.

The cysteine opens and the phenylalanine closes a CDR3 of 14 amino acids. The sequence is cut down to CDR3 DNA, 42 bases in frame from base 1. V is pared back by 1 base and J by 7 bases, with 10 bases lying between the germline termini. The germline V gene encodes CDR1 LNHNV and CDR2 YYDKDF (reference sequence). For this clonotype: No antigen is known for it. The sample holds no much larger clone one base away, and base qualities are not on file.

On the study overall, not on this receptor specifically: Contracting CD4+ clones were found mainly in CM and EM memory subsets, while CD8+ clones were enriched in EMRA. Some responding clones were detected in pre-infection memory, suggesting pre-existing cross-reactive memory T cells joined the SARS-CoV-2 response. Only a couple of mild cases were covered in the study, and larger cohorts including severe cases with pre-infection samples were considered necessary. From day 15 to 85, contracting clones showed balanced CD4/CD8 phenotypes, whereas a second wave of clones that expanded from day 15 to 37 leaned towards CD4+. The second-wave clones that peaked on day 37 were not confirmed to be SARS-CoV-2 specific.

The instrument given in TCRdb is Illumina NovaSeq 6000. Using 5'RACE with constant-segment primers, TCRalpha and TCRbeta cDNA libraries were constructed, with sample barcodes and unique molecular identifiers added in the process. RNA was extracted from every sample with Trizol reagent. Amplification of the libraries took two PCR steps, and the second step added a second sample barcode plus Illumina TruSeq adapters. Libraries were sequenced on an Illumina NovaSeq with 2 x 150 bp paired-end reads. As for how the authors treated the data: With migec v1.2.7, reads were demultiplexed and then collapsed into UMI-guided consensus sequences. Using mixcr v2.1.11, the UMI consensuses were aligned to TRA and TRB V and J templates and assembled into clonotypes. A clonotype was counted as expanded or contracted only when both edgeR and NoisET called the clonotype significant, with the noise models trained on biological replicates. For edgeR calls, the thresholds were a false discovery rate-adjusted p below 0.01 and a log2 fold-change of 1. As an exploratory analysis of dynamics, PCA with hierarchical clustering was applied to max-normalized trajectories of the 1000 most abundant clonotypes. Separately sequenced CD4+ and CD8+ repertoires were used to assign a CD4 or CD8 phenotype to each responding clone. The public reads were reprocessed in TCRdb via fastp at Q25 and MiXCR, keeping in-frame beta chains. Here each entry gathers all rows of one CDR3 protein and keeps the most common genes and DNA. TCRdb, rather than the study authors, made the V and J calls. The sample profile shows approximately 400,000 distinct CDR3 sequences; around 24% of them were found once. Jointly, the top ten make up 8.5% to 9% of the sample.

Ficoll-Paque density gradient centrifugation was the method used to isolate PBMCs. Here the chain combines TRBV15 and TRBJ1-4; the D gene is not confidently resolved. The receptor was isolated from an adult woman who had mild COVID-19 (a few samples of this study predate the infection). The sample titles of this study are shuffled in the database, so cell type and time point are left out; the donor was told from shared clones. Sequencing was carried out using PBMCs or a T cell subset sorted from them (not recorded which). CDR3 sequence: CATSRVIASEKLFF. The bases are TGTGCCACCAGCAGAGTAATAGCGAGTGAAAAACTGTTTTTT.